The 11 T cell receptor beta chains below all came from one sample that was sequenced in a study of blood T cell repertoires in COVID-19. Data came from immunoSEQ multiplex PCR; TCRdb stores just in-frame clones and leaves some out. The sample lists some 250,000 clones; approximately 85% were seen once. The specimen sequenced was peripheral blood. The receptors here all came from a woman aged 25 to 39 with acute or convalescent COVID-19.

This sequence joins TRBV5-5 and TRBJ1-5; 7 positions match TRBD1. Germline V gene lookup returns CDR1 SGHKS and CDR2 YYEKEE (reference sequence). The J segment lost 6 bases and the V segment lost 2 bases, leaving 8 bases of the junction unmatched. The CDR3 covers 15 residues. The CDR3 loop reads CASSLVRGRLQPQHF. The CDR3, as DNA: TGTGCCAGCAGCTTAGTAAGGGGGCGACTTCAGCCCCAGCATTTT.

The chain links TRBV7-2 to TRBJ1-3, with D uncertain. V was pared by 7 bases and J by 0 bases, with 10 bases between. The CDR3 has 14 residues. Germline CDR1 is SGHTA and CDR2 is FQGNSA. The CDR3 DNA reads as TGTGCCAGCAAGACACGAATCTCTGGAAACACCATATATTTT. It specifies CASKTRISGNTIYF.

The chain carries TRBV10-3 and TRBJ2-7, with 10 bases that match TRBD1. This CDR3 has 16 residues. J lost 1 base, V lost 3 bases, and 6 bases had no gene match. CDR1 and CDR2 (germline): ENHRY, SYGVKD. DNA of the CDR3: TGTGCCATCAGTGACCCCCGGGACAGGGGATCCTACGAGCAGTACTTC. Its translation is CAISDPRDRGSYEQYF.

The rearrangement joins TRBV7-8 to TRBJ2-7, with a weak D call TRBD2 (6 bases). CDR1 and CDR2 from the germline V gene are SGHVS and FQNEAQ. The CDR3 is 15 amino acids. The ends were cut back, 4 bases at V and 2 bases at J, with 15 bases in the middle. The CDR3 here is CASSSRTTQPYEQYF. As DNA, the CDR3 is TGTGCCAGCAGCTCACGGACTACGCAACCCTACGAGCAGTACTTC.

CDR3 nucleotide sequence: TGTGCCAGCAGCCAACCCGGGACTAGCGGGAGCCATGAGCAGTTCTTC. Encoded protein: CASSQPGTSGSHEQFF. The chain combines TRBV3-1 (or the pseudogene TRBV3-2) with TRBJ2-1; 14 bases are a match to TRBD2. With 2 bases clipped from V and 8 bases from J, the junction kept 5 bases outside the gene matches. CDR3 length: 16 amino acids. CDR1 is LGHDT, CDR2 YNNKEL, per germline (reference sequence).

Here the CDR3 reads CASSDSPSGANVLTF. In DNA, the CDR3 is TGTGCCAGCAGCGATAGTCCCTCTGGGGCCAACGTCCTGACTTTC. The genes are TRBV11-2 and TRBJ2-6, with D unresolved. Trimming stripped 5 bases from V and 0 bases from J, with 8 bases between. This CDR3 is built from 15 residues. CDR1 and CDR2 (germline): SGHAT, FQNNGV.

V gene TRBV9 combines with J gene TRBJ2-2, with 7 bases that match TRBD1. Germline loops: CDR1 SGDLS, CDR2 YYNGEE. V was pared by 1 base and J by 0 bases, with 3 bases of the junction left unmatched. The CDR3 extends over 16 amino acids. CDR3 DNA sequence: TGTGCCAGCAGCGTACCGGGACAGCCGAACACCGGGGAGCTGTTTTTT. It is translated as CASSVPGQPNTGELFF.

The CDR3 bases are TGTGCCAGCAGCTGGGGACTCAACACCGGGGAGCTGTTTTTT. This translates into CASSWGLNTGELFF. The genes are TRBV9 and TRBJ2-2; the D gene is possibly TRBD2 (6 bases). Germline V gene data show CDR1 as SGDLS and CDR2 as YYNGEE. V was trimmed by 4 bases and J by 2 bases, leaving 9 bases between them. This CDR3 contains 14 residues.

This clone was detected once. The V call is TRBV5-4, the J call TRBJ1-2; no clear D gene. The CDR3 extends over 15 amino acids. Germline CDR1 reads SGHNT; CDR2 reads YYREEE (reference sequence). V was clipped by 4 bases and J by 4 bases, with 17 bases between them. The DNA for the CDR3 is TGTGCCAGCAGCCCCTACCTAGTCCCATCCTATGGCTACACCTTC. This gives the protein CASSPYLVPSYGYTF.

The chain recombines TRBV6-5 with TRBJ2-1, with TRBD2 matching 10 bases. Germline V gives CDR1 MNHEY, CDR2 SVGAGI. Trimming cost V 5 bases and J 6 bases; bases outside gene matches: 7. This CDR3 has 15 residues. CDR3 region: CASSQIAGGFNEQFF. Written as DNA, the CDR3 is TGTGCCAGCAGTCAAATAGCGGGAGGTTTCAATGAGCAGTTCTTC.

The chain uses TRBV12-5 and TRBJ1-1; tentative D call: TRBD1 (5 bases). CDR3 length equals 15 residues. Trimming removed 3 bases from V and 4 bases from J, with 15 bases in between. Germline V gene sequence: CDR1 LGHNT, CDR2 FRNRAP. This chain's CDR3 is CASGFDPGLGTEAFF. The CDR3 DNA is TGTGCTAGTGGTTTTGACCCAGGGTTAGGCACTGAAGCTTTCTTT.